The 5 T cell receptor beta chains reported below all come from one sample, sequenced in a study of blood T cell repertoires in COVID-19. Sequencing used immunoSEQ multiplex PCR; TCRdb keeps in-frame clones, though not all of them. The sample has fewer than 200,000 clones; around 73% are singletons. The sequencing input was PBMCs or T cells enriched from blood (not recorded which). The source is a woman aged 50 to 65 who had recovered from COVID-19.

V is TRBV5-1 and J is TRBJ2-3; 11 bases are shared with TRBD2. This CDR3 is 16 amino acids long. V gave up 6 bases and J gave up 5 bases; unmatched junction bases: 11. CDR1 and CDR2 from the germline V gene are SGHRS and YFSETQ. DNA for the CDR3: TGCGCCAGCAACGACCTTAGCGGGAGGGCGGGAGATACGCAGTATTTT. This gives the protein CASNDLSGRAGDTQYF.

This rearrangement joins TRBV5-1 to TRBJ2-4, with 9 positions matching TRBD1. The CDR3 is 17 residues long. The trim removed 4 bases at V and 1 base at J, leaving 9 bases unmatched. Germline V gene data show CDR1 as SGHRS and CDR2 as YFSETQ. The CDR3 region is CASSPSDRGKAKNIQYF. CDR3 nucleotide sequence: TGCGCCAGCAGCCCTTCGGACAGGGGTAAGGCCAAAAACATTCAGTACTTC.

The CDR3 DNA follows: TGTGCCAGTAGTATGACTTACAGGGCAACTAATGAAAAACTGTTTTTT. As protein: CASSMTYRATNEKLFF. This chain uses TRBV19 with TRBJ1-4, with D maybe TRBD1 (6 bases). The CDR3 has 16 residues. Germline lookup yields CDR1 LNHDA and CDR2 SQIVND (reference sequence). V lost 3 bases and J 0 bases, leaving 11 bases between the germline ends.

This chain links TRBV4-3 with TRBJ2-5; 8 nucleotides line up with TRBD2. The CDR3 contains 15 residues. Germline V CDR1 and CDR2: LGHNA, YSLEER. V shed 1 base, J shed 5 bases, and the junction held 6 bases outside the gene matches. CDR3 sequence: CASSQARGGDETQYF. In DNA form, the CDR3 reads TGCGCCAGCAGCCAAGCCCGGGGGGGGGATGAGACCCAGTACTTC.

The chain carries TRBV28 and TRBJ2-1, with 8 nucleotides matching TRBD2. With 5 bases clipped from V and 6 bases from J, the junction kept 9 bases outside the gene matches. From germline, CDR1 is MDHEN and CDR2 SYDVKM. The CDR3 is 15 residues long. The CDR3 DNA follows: TGTGCCAGCAGTCCCGGGACTAGGGAATCCAATGAGCAGTTCTTC. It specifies CASSPGTRESNEQFF.